Listed below are T cell receptor beta chains from one sample, sequenced in a study of OX40 agonist ivuxolimab in advanced cancers. The repertoire was sequenced with immunoSEQ multiplex PCR; TCRdb's copy has only in-frame clones and lacks some. The sample shows approximately 22,000 clones, around 86% of them seen only once. This specimen was CD4+ or CD8+ T cells sorted from blood, taken in a trial of the OX40 agonist ivuxolimab. All receptors derive from an adult with an advanced solid tumor such as melanoma, head and neck, liver or kidney cancer. CDR3s include the opening cysteine and the closing phenylalanine or tryptophan. Fields, in order: V gene, J gene, D gene, clone size, CDR3 DNA, CDR3 protein. D genes are given only for firm matches. Clone size appears in some rows only: once, few, many, or a class for an expanded clone.

>TRBV30|TRBJ2-1|TRBD2|-
TGTGCCTGGAGTCCTAAAACTGGACTAGCGGGAGGGCTTGGCAATGAGCAGTTCTTC
CAWSPKTGLAGGLGNEQFF
>TRBV7-2|TRBJ2-3|-|-
TGTGCCAGCAGCTTACAGTTTTCGGATACGCAGTATTTT
CASSLQFSDTQYF
>TRBV5-6|TRBJ2-7|-|-
TGTGCCAGCAGCTTGATCGCAGGGCAGGGGGAGCAGTACTTC
CASSLIAGQGEQYF
>TRBV7-2|TRBJ2-7|TRBD2|-
TGTGCCAGCAGCCTACTCGGGGGACTAGCGAGCTACGAGCAGTACTTC
CASSLLGGLASYEQYF
>TRBV9|TRBJ1-5|TRBD1|-
TGTGCCAGCGGGACAGGAGTTGGCAATCAGCCCCAGCATTTT
CASGTGVGNQPQHF
>TRBV27|TRBJ2-7|TRBD2|-
TGTGCCAGCAGTCTATCTCGACTAGCGGGGGGCCCCTACGAGCAGTACTTC
CASSLSRLAGGPYEQYF
>TRBV21-1|TRBJ1-5|-|-
TGTGCCAGCAGCAGTGTACCGGCGGAGGGGAGTTGGAGTATGGCTCAGCCCCAGCATTTT
CASSSVPAEGSWSMAQPQHF
>TRBV11-3|TRBJ2-4|-|-
TGTGCCAGCAGCCTAACCCCCGGGGCGTCAGCCTTTGGGGCCAAAAACATTCAGTACTTC
CASSLTPGASAFGAKNIQYF
>TRBV7-2|TRBJ2-7|TRBD1|-
TGTGCCAGCAGCCGCCGGGACAGGGGATCGGAACAGTACTTC
CASSRRDRGSEQYF
>TRBV5-1|TRBJ1-2|-|-
TGCGCCAGCAGCTTGGTTGGGGATAACTATGGCTACACCTTC
CASSLVGDNYGYTF
>TRBV19|TRBJ1-2|-|-
TGTGCCAGTAGTATGGGGGGAAGGAGCTATGGCTACACCTTC
CASSMGGRSYGYTF
>TRBV7-9|TRBJ1-3|-|-
TGTGCCAGCAGCTCGGGGAATAGTTGGGTCCCTAGGTTTGGAAACACCATATATTTT
CASSSGNSWVPRFGNTIYF
>TRBV4-1|TRBJ1-2|-|few
TGCGCCAGCTTGCCCACGGCCCTAAACAACTATGGCTACACCTTC
CASLPTALNNYGYTF
>TRBV5-8|TRBJ2-2|-|-
TGTGCCAGCAGCTTGTTGGGGAACACCGGGGAGCTGTTTTTT
CASSLLGNTGELFF
>TRBV10-3|TRBJ2-5|TRBD1|-
TGTGCCATCAGTGAGACAGGGGAAGAGACCCAGTACTTC
CAISETGEETQYF
>TRBV5-6|TRBJ2-7|-|once
TGTGCCAGCAGCTTAATCGGGACACGAACCTACGAGCAGTACTTC
CASSLIGTRTYEQYF
>TRBV27|TRBJ2-5|TRBD2|-
TGTGCCAGCAGTTTACGACTAGCGGGAGAGACCCAGTACTTC
CASSLRLAGETQYF
>TRBV7-8|TRBJ2-1|-|-
TGTGCCAGCAGCTCCGGGGGACGAGGGAATGAGCAGTTCTTC
CASSSGGRGNEQFF
>TRBV7-9|TRBJ2-2|TRBD2|once
TGTGCCAGCAGCTTAGTCAGAGCGGGAGGGAACACCGGGGAGCTGTTTTTT
CASSLVRAGGNTGELFF
>TRBV10-3|TRBJ1-6|-|-
TGTGCCATCAGTGAACAAAGGGCTTCGAATTCACCCCTCCACTTT
CAISEQRASNSPLHF
>TRBV2|TRBJ1-1|-|-
TGTGCCAGTATGCCGCCGGGTCGCACTGAAGCTTTCTTT
CASMPPGRTEAFF
>TRBV27|TRBJ1-5|TRBD1|few
TGTGCCAGCAAACAGGGGGCGGTTGGCAATCAGCCCCAGCATTTT
CASKQGAVGNQPQHF